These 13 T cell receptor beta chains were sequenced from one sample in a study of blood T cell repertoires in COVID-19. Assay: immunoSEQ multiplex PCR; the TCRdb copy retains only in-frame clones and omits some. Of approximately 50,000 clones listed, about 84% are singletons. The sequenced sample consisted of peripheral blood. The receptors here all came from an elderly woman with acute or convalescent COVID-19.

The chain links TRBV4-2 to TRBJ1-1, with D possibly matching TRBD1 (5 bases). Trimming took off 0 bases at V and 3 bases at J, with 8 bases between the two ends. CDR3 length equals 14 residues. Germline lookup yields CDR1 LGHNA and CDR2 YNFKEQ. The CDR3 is CASSQDSGDTEAFF. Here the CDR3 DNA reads TGTGCCAGCAGCCAAGATTCGGGGGACACTGAAGCTTTCTTT.

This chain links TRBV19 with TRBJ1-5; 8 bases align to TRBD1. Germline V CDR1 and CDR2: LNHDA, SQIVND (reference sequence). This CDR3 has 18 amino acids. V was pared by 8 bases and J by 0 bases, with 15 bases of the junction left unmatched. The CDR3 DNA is TGTGCCAGTTCTCCAAACAGGACAGGGCGAAATAGCAATCAGCCCCAGCATTTT. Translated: CASSPNRTGRNSNQPQHF.

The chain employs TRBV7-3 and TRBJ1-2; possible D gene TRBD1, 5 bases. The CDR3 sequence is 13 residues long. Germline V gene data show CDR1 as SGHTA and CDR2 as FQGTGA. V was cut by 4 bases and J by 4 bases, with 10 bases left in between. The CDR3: CASSYQGSYGYTF. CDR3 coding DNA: TGTGCCAGCAGCTACCAGGGTTCCTATGGCTACACCTTC.

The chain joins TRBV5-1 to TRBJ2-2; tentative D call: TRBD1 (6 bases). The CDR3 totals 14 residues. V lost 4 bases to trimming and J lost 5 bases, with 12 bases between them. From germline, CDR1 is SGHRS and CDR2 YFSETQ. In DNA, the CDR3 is TGCGCCAGCAGCACTCGGACAGATACCGGGGAGCTGTTTTTT. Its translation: CASSTRTDTGELFF.

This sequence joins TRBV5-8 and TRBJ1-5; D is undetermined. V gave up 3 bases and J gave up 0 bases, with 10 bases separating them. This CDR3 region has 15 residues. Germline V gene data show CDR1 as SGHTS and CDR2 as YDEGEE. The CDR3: CASSSRGYSNQPQHF. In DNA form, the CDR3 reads TGTGCCAGCAGCTCCAGAGGCTATAGCAATCAGCCCCAGCATTTT.

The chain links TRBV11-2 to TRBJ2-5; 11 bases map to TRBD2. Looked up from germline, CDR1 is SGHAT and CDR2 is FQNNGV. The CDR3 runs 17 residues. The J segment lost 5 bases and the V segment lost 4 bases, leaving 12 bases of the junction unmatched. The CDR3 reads CASSSLGTSGVLETQYF. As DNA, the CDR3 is TGTGCCAGCAGCTCTCTGGGGACTAGCGGAGTATTGGAGACCCAGTACTTC.

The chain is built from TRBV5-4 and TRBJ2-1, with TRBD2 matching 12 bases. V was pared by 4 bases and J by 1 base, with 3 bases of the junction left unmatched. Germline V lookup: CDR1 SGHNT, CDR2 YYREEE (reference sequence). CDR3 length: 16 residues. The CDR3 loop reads CASSRGLAGSYNEQFF. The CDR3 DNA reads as TGTGCCAGCAGCCGTGGACTAGCGGGGTCCTACAATGAGCAGTTCTTC. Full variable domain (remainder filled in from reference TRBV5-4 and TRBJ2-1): ETGVTQSPTHLIKTRGQQVTLRCSSQSGHNTVSWYQQALGQGPQFIFQYYREEENGRGNFPPRFSGLQFPNYSSELNVNALELDDSALYLCASSRGLAGSYNEQFFGPGTRLTVL.

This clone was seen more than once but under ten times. The CDR3 DNA reads as TGTGCCAGCAGCCAACAGGGATGGCAGCCCCAGCATTTT. Encoded protein: CASSQQGWQPQHF. The gene calls are TRBV3-1 (or the pseudogene TRBV3-2) and TRBJ1-5; D perhaps matches TRBD1 (5 bases). The germline CDR1 and CDR2 sequences are LGHDT and YNNKEL (reference sequence). V lost 2 bases to trimming and J lost 7 bases, with 9 bases between them. This CDR3 has 13 amino acids.

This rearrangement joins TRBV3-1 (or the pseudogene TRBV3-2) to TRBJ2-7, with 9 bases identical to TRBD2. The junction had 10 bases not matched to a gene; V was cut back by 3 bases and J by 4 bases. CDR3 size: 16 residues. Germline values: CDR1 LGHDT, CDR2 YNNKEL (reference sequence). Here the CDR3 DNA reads TGTGCCAGCAGCCACCAAATAGCGGGGGTGCTATACGAGCAGTACTTC. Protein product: CASSHQIAGVLYEQYF.

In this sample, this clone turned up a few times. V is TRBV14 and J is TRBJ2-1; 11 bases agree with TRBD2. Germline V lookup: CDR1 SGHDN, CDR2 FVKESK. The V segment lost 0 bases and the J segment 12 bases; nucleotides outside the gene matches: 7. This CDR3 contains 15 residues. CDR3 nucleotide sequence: TGTGCCAGCAGCCAAGATGGGACTAGCGGTCGCCGGCAGTTCTTC. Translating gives CASSQDGTSGRRQFF.

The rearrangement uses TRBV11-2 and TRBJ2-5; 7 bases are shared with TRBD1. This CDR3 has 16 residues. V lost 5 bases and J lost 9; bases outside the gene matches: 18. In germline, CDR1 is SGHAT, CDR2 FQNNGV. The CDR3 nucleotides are TGTGCCAGCAGCCCCGAGAAGGGGGCGTTAGGTGGGGCCCAGTACTTC. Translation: CASSPEKGALGGAQYF.

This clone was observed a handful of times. CDR3: CASSFRVDTEAFF. The CDR3 DNA reads as TGTGCCAGCAGCTTCAGGGTAGACACTGAAGCTTTCTTT. This chain uses TRBV5-4 with TRBJ1-1; TRBD1 might be the D (5 bases). The CDR3 is 13 residues long. Germline-derived CDR1 and CDR2 are SGHNT and YYREEE (reference sequence). Deletions cut 2 bases from V and 3 bases from J, with 8 bases between.

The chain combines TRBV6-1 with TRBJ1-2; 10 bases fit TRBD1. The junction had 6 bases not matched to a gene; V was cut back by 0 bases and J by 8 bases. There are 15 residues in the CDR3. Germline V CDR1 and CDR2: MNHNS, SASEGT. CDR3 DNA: TGTGCCAGCAGTGAAGCCGGGACAGGGGTACGGGGCTACACCTTC. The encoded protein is CASSEAGTGVRGYTF.